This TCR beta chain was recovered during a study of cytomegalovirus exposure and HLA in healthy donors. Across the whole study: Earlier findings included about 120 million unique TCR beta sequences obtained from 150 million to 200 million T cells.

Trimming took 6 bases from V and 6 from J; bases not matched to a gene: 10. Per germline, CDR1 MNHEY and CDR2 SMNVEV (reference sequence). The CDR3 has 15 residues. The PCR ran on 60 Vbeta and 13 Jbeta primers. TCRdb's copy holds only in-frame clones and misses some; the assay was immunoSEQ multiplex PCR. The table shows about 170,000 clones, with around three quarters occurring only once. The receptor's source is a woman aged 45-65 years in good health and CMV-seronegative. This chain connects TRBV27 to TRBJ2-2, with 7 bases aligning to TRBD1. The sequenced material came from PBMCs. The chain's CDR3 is CASRETGRVPGELFF. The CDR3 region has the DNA TGTGCCAGCAGGGAGACAGGGAGAGTCCCCGGGGAGCTGTTTTTT.